This T cell receptor (beta chain) was recorded in a study of blood T cells in healthy people across ages. The study's findings and limits: Estimated diversity, derived from one million T cells, was regarded as an underestimate.

The use of a sample-barcoded 5' primer and a J-beta primer mix characterized a second PCR of about 7 to 12 cycles. One entry per CDR3 protein, called by TCRdb with MiXCR from the 5' RACE reads. The sample yields 700,000 to 900,000 distinct CDR3 sequences, approximately 53% seen once. The V gene lost 5 bases and the J gene lost 2 bases, with 13 bases spanning the gap. The germline gives CDR1 SGHTA, CDR2 FQGTGA. There are 15 residues in the CDR3. A word on this clonotype: What it recognizes is unknown.

The chain combines TRBV7-3 with TRBJ1-3; possible D gene TRBD1, 5 bases. The TCR comes from a man at least 80 years old in good health. Source material: blood. The chain's CDR3 is CASSRQAGAGNTIYF. CDR3 nucleotide sequence: TGTGCCAGCAGCCGCCAGGCGGGGGCTGGAAACACCATATATTTT.